This T cell receptor (beta chain) was documented in a study of T cell responses to AZD1222 COVID-19 vaccine. Germline CDR1 reads MGHRA; CDR2 reads YSYEKL. Trimming removed 3 bases from V and 1 base from J; junction bases left unmatched: 6. The CDR3 consists of 16 residues. Sequenced by immunoSEQ multiplex PCR; TCRdb stores in-frame clones only, minus some. The table lists about 200,000 clones, over 85% of them singletons. This specimen consisted of peripheral blood, obtained 28 days after the second AZD1222 dose. The gene calls are TRBV4-1 and TRBJ2-3, with TRBD2 identical over 8 bases. This receptor was obtained from an adult who received the AZD1222 COVID-19 vaccine. As DNA, the CDR3 is TGCGCCAGCAGCCAGGTGGGAGCGGGGGGCACAGATACGCAGTATTTT. Translating gives CASSQVGAGGTDTQYF.